The 15 T cell receptor beta chains given below trace back to one sample, sequenced in a study of Graves' ophthalmopathy and Graves' hyperthyroidism. The authors amplified TCR beta CDR3 regions, and they did so from RNA transcripts for repertoire sequencing. First-round RT-PCR used HTBI primers; second-round multiplex PCR followed. Each CDR3 protein is one row after TCRdb ran MiXCR on the multiplex PCR reads. The table has over a million distinct CDR3 sequences, roughly two fifths seen once. The sample consisted of peripheral blood or thyroid tissue (not recorded which). Receptor source: an adult man with Graves' hyperthyroidism.

This clonotype was observed a few times. The gene calls are TRBV6-1 and TRBJ2-7, with 11 bases matching TRBD1. The CDR3 consists of 15 residues. V trimming: 6 bases; J trimming: 6 bases; junction bases outside the gene matches: 10. Germline CDR1 and CDR2: MNHNS and SASEGT. As DNA, the CDR3 is TGTGCCAGCAGCCCGGGACAGGGGGAGGCCCGCGAGCAGTACTTC. This sequence encodes CASSPGQGEAREQYF.

This clonotype was counted many times. The chain has TRBV19 and TRBJ2-5, with 11 bases fitting TRBD1. J gave up 3 bases and V 4 bases, and 10 bases lay outside the gene matches. The CDR3 totals 17 residues. In germline, CDR1 is LNHDA, CDR2 SQIVND (reference sequence). The CDR3 reads CASSTGGDRGIEETQYF. CDR3 bases: TGTGCCAGTAGTACGGGGGGGGACAGGGGGATCGAAGAGACCCAGTACTTC.

This clonotype has a count of ten or more. V gene TRBV11-1 combines with J gene TRBJ1-2, with TRBD1 identical over 10 bases. The CDR3 length is 16 residues. V lost 2 bases, J lost 7 bases, and 10 bases stayed unmatched. Germline V CDR1 and CDR2: SGHAT, FQDESV (reference sequence). CDR3 sequence (DNA): TGTGCCAGCAGCTTATCATCGACAGGGGGCGCGTCTGGCTACACCTTC. Protein: CASSLSSTGGASGYTF.

This clonotype has just a few counts. The V call is TRBV25-1, the J call TRBJ2-3, with no clear D. From germline, CDR1 is MGHDK and CDR2 SYGVNS. The CDR3 runs to 13 residues. Deletions cut 1 base from V and 0 bases from J, with 2 bases between. CDR3 loop: CASSESSTDTQYF. CDR3 bases: TGTGCCAGCAGTGAATCAAGCACAGATACGCAGTATTTT.

This clonotype has at least ten counts. The chain has TRBV7-2 and TRBJ2-5; weak D call: TRBD2 (6 bases). This CDR3 spans 14 amino acids. The ends were cut back, 3 bases at V and 0 bases at J, with 8 bases in the middle. Looked up from germline, CDR1 is SGHTA and CDR2 is FQGNSA. The CDR3 region has the DNA TGTGCCAGCAGCTTCCGCGGGGACCAAGAGACCCAGTACTTC. Residues: CASSFRGDQETQYF.

The chain combines TRBV29-1 with TRBJ2-5; 8 bases align to TRBD2. Per germline, CDR1 SQVTM and CDR2 ANQGSEA. Trimming cost V 2 bases and J 0 bases; bases outside gene matches: 5. The CDR3 loop spans 15 amino acids. The DNA for the CDR3 is TGCAGCGTTGAACACGGGACTAGTCACCAAGAGACCCAGTACTTC. This codes for CSVEHGTSHQETQYF. Combining the CDR3 with reference TRBV29-1 and TRBJ2-5 gives the whole variable domain SAVISQKPSRDICQRGTSLTIQCQVDSQVTMMFWYRQQPGQSLTLIATANQGSEATYESGFVIDKFPISRPNLTFSTLTVSNMSPEDSSIYLCSVEHGTSHQETQYFGPGTRLLVL.

The CDR3 here is CASSHGQGLNTEAFF. DNA of the CDR3: TGTGCCAGCAGCCATGGACAGGGATTAAACACTGAAGCTTTCTTT. The chain employs TRBV3-1 and TRBJ1-1; 8 nucleotides line up with TRBD1. The CDR3 length is 15 residues. The V and J ends lost 3 bases and 2 bases, in that order; junction bases with no gene match: 5. Looked up from germline, CDR1 is LGHDT and CDR2 is YNNKEL (reference sequence).

The chain has TRBV6-2 or TRBV6-3 and TRBJ1-5, with D unclear. Trimming removed 2 bases from V and 4 bases from J, with 6 bases in between. The CDR3 has 13 amino acids. In germline, CDR1 is MNHEY, CDR2 SVGEGT. CDR3 amino acids: CASSYQYNQPQHF. The CDR3 nucleotides read TGTGCCAGCAGTTACCAGTATAATCAGCCCCAGCATTTT.

The chain links TRBV20-1 to TRBJ2-7, with D possibly being TRBD1 (6 bases). V shed 3 bases and J shed 3 bases, with 18 bases lying between them. The CDR3 has 15 amino acids. CDR1 DFQATT and CDR2 SNEGSKA come from the germline V gene (reference sequence). The CDR3 spells CSASLRTAPLYEQYF. DNA for the CDR3: TGCAGTGCTAGTTTAAGGACAGCTCCCCTCTACGAGCAGTACTTC.

As concerns this clonotype: A much larger clone differs from this one at a single base, so this may be a read error. The chain links TRBV20-1 to TRBJ1-5; no clear D gene. Germline CDR1 DFQATT, CDR2 SNEGSKA (reference sequence). This CDR3 comprises 13 residues. In nucleotides, the CDR3 is TGCAATGCTAAACCCGGTGGTGGTCAGCCCCAGCATTTT. Residues: CNAKPGGGQPQHF.

This clonotype appeared many times. V and J are TRBV2 and TRBJ1-4; D gene ambiguous. Trimming took off 6 bases at V and 16 bases at J, with 12 bases between the two ends. Germline V CDR1 and CDR2: SNHLY, FYNNEI. The length of the CDR3 is 10 residues. The CDR3 loop is CASRDTRPFF. The CDR3 DNA is TGTGCCAGCAGAGACACCAGGCCGTTTTTT.

This sequence joins TRBV7-9 and TRBJ2-7; either TRBD1 or TRBD2 may fit D (5 bases each). The V gene lost 6 bases and the J gene lost 4 bases, with 19 bases spanning the gap. Germline V lookup: CDR1 SEHNR, CDR2 FQNEAQ (reference sequence). The CDR3 contains 15 residues. The CDR3 sequence is CASRPKSGTEYEQYF. CDR3 DNA sequence: TGTGCCAGCAGACCTAAGTCCGGGACGGAGTACGAGCAGTACTTC.

This chain joins TRBV15 and TRBJ1-5; D not certain. CDR1 is LNHNV and CDR2 is YYDKDF in the germline V gene (reference sequence). The CDR3 spans 19 residues. V lost 0 bases, J lost 7 bases, and 25 bases lay in between. CDR3 in amino acids: CATSRERTERNRIGQPQHF. The CDR3 bases are TGTGCCACCAGCAGAGAGCGGACGGAAAGGAATCGGATAGGGCAGCCCCAGCATTTT.

V is TRBV7-9 and J is TRBJ2-7; 11 nucleotides align to TRBD1. Germline assignment: CDR1 SEHNR and CDR2 FQNEAQ (reference sequence). The CDR3 spans 17 residues. V gave up 0 bases and J gave up 2 bases; unmatched junction bases: 6. CDR3 sequence reads: CASSLAGPGQGAYEQYF. CDR3 nucleotide sequence: TGTGCCAGCAGCTTAGCAGGTCCGGGACAGGGGGCCTACGAGCAGTACTTC.

This clonotype has a count of ten or more. CDR3 region: CASSKDRRTETQYF. DNA for the CDR3: TGTGCCAGCAGCAAAGATAGACGGACAGAGACCCAGTACTTC. J is TRBJ2-5 and V is TRBV7-2; no definite D call. V was trimmed by 5 bases and J by 4 bases, leaving 14 bases between them. The germline V gene encodes CDR1 SGHTA and CDR2 FQGNSA. The length of the CDR3 is 14 residues.